The clone carrying this T cell receptor beta chain was found many times. Its cognate antigen is unknown. TCRdb fed the reads into MiXCR, producing one record per CDR3 protein. Counted here are roughly 230,000 distinct CDR3 sequences, approximately 13% occurring once; the ten biggest clones make up 1.5% to 2%. The CDR3 totals 17 residues. Trimming removed 5 bases from V and 5 bases from J, with 24 bases in between. Germline V lookup: CDR1 MDHEN, CDR2 SYDVKM. The record originates from a study of T cell repertoires in cytomegalovirus infection. Overall study context: Public TCR beta signature analysis indicated the presence of both CMV infection and matching HLA type.

General observations from the study: In two of eight donors, the top clonotype was HLA-C-restricted CMV-specific. Pooled public TCR beta family frequency picked out CMV carriers with the relevant HLA.

The clonotype was recovered from a human donor in good health (CMV status not recorded). Some clones in this sample may be carry-over from other donors' samples. V is TRBV28 and J is TRBJ2-5, with D perhaps matching TRBD1 or TRBD2 (5 bases each). Input material: PBMCs. The CDR3 sequence: CASSVSRLGPGEETQYF. CDR3 nucleotide sequence: TGTGCCAGCAGTGTTAGTCGTTTGGGACCCGGGGAGGAGACCCAGTACTTC.